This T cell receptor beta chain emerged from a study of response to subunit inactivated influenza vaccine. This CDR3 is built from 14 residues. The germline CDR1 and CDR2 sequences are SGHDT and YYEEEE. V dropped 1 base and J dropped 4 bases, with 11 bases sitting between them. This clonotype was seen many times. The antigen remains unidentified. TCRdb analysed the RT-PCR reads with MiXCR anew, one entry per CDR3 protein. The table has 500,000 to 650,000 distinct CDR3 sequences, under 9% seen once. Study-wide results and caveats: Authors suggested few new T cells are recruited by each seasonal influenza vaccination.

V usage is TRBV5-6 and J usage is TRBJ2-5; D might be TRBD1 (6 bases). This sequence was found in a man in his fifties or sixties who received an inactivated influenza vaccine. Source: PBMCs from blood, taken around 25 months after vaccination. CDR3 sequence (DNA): TGTGCCAGCAGCTTGCCAGGGGTGGTAGAGACCCAGTACTTC. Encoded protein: CASSLPGVVETQYF.